Presented here are 16 T cell receptor beta chains from one specimen sequenced in a study of blood T cells in healthy people across ages. Next came a second PCR, run for about 6 to 12 cycles, which used a sample-barcoded 5' primer along with a J-beta primer mix. TCRdb itself ran the 5' RACE reads through MiXCR, one entry per CDR3 protein. Here the sample spans some 760,000 distinct CDR3 sequences, around 25% being singletons. Separately, the same data were catalogued under a study of T cells of mothers and their children.

The sequenced sample consisted of blood. The receptors here all came from a boy younger than 18 in good health.

In this sample, this clonotype turned up a few times. This chain uses TRBV5-5 with TRBJ2-6, with D uncertain. The CDR3 contains 15 residues. Germline loops: CDR1 SGHKS, CDR2 YYEKEE (reference sequence). V gave up 1 base and J gave up 3 bases, with 8 bases separating them. This chain's CDR3 is CASSLHPGGANVLTF. CDR3 nucleotide sequence: TGTGCCAGCAGCTTGCACCCAGGTGGGGCCAACGTCCTGACTTTC. Full variable domain (missing parts from reference TRBV5-5 and TRBJ2-6): DAGVTQSPTHLIKTRGQQVTLRCSPISGHKSVSWYQQVLGQGPQFIFQYYEKEERGRGNFPDRFSARQFPNYSSELNVNALLLGDSALYLCASSLHPGGANVLTFGAGSRLTVL.

There are a few counts of this clonotype. V and J are TRBV6-1 and TRBJ2-4; 8 bases are shared with TRBD1. The junction had 7 bases not matched to a gene; V was cut back by 6 bases and J by 6 bases. Looked up from germline, CDR1 is MNHNS and CDR2 is SASEGT. CDR3 size: 14 residues. CDR3 bases: TGTGCCAGCAGCATTGGACAGGGTGGAAACATTCAGTACTTC. Translated: CASSIGQGGNIQYF.

J is TRBJ2-7 and V is TRBV7-9; D is perhaps TRBD1 or TRBD2 (5 bases each). The ends were cut back, 2 bases at V and 0 bases at J, with 17 bases in the middle. Germline loops: CDR1 SEHNR, CDR2 FQNEAQ (reference sequence). The CDR3 is 17 residues long. CDR3 protein: CASSLSGRWGSSYEQYF. CDR3 bases: TGTGCCAGCAGCTTATCTGGACGCTGGGGGAGCTCCTACGAGCAGTACTTC.

The chain joins TRBV21-1 to TRBJ2-7; TRBD1 was called by the table and not checked on the DNA. TRBV21-1 is deemed a pseudogene. The CDR3 sequence is 16 residues long. The CDR3 region is CASSNGRQGYFYEQYF. CDR3 nucleotide sequence: TGTGCCAGCAGCAACGGGAGACAGGGTTATTTCTACGAGCAGTACTTC.

V and J are TRBV4-3 and TRBJ2-5; the D is unclear. The CDR3 sequence is 14 residues long. Germline V CDR1 and CDR2: LGHNA, YSLEER. V lost 0 bases and J lost 5, with 10 bases in between. In nucleotides, the CDR3 is TGCGCCAGCAGCCAAGATCTAGTAAGGGAGACCCAGTACTTC. This gives the protein CASSQDLVRETQYF.

The chain carries TRBV7-9 and TRBJ2-1; a weak D match, TRBD1 (5 bases). V was trimmed by 5 bases and J by 6 bases, leaving 17 bases between them. The CDR3 is 15 residues long. The germline gives CDR1 SEHNR, CDR2 FQNEAQ (reference sequence). CDR3 sequence (DNA): TGTGCCAGCAGCCTTTTACCGTCAGACAGCAATGAGCAGTTCTTC. Protein product: CASSLLPSDSNEQFF. The full variable domain, with the rest looked up from reference TRBV7-9 and TRBJ2-1, is DTGVSQNPRHKITKRGQNVTFRCDPISEHNRLYWYRQTLGQGPEFLTYFQNEAQLEKSRLLSDRFSAERPKGSFSTLEIQRTEQGDSAMYLCASSLLPSDSNEQFFGPGTRLTVL.

The V gene is TRBV10-3, the J gene TRBJ1-3, with D hard to call. This CDR3 comprises 13 residues. V was clipped by 0 bases and J by 3 bases, with 3 bases between them. Germline V lookup: CDR1 ENHRY, CDR2 SYGVKD. The CDR3 nucleotides read TGTGCCATCAGTGAGTCGGTTGGAAACACCATATATTTT. It translates to CAISESVGNTIYF.

This clonotype has only a few counts. The chain carries TRBV2 and TRBJ1-5, with D possibly being TRBD1 (6 bases). The V end lost 4 bases, the J end lost 5 bases, and 30 bases lay between the germline ends. CDR1 is SNHLY and CDR2 is FYNNEI in the germline V gene. This CDR3 has 20 amino acids. For the CDR3, the DNA is TGTGCCAGCAGTGGCCGGGACGTGTCAAGGGGGTTAGGCTTTTATCAGCCCCAGCATTTT. This translates into CASSGRDVSRGLGFYQPQHF.

This clonotype has just a few counts. At one of its ends the junction is not consistent with the germline gene, which may arise from a read error. This chain joins TRBV3-1 and TRBJ2-7; D might be TRBD2 (5 bases). CDR3 size: 16 residues. The germline V gene encodes CDR1 LGHDT and CDR2 YNNKEL (reference sequence). CDR3 sequence reads: CASSPPGSGRSYGQYF. The CDR3 nucleotides read TGTGCCAGCAGCCCTCCGGGAAGCGGACGGTCCTACGGGCAGTACTTC.

This clonotype was observed a few times. The genes are TRBV7-6 and TRBJ2-7, with 9 bases lining up with TRBD1. J gave up 6 bases and V 5 bases, and 11 bases lay outside the gene matches. The CDR3 is made up of 15 amino acids. In germline, CDR1 is SGHVS, CDR2 FNYEAQ. The CDR3 DNA sequence: TGTGCCAGCAGCGGACCGGGACAGGGTTTTCTCGAGCAGTACTTC. This translates into CASSGPGQGFLEQYF.

The chain recombines TRBV14 with TRBJ2-3; the D is unclear. V was trimmed by 4 bases and J by 2 bases, leaving 16 bases between them. In germline, CDR1 is SGHDN, CDR2 FVKESK. The CDR3 loop spans 16 amino acids. This CDR3 reads CASSPVIWPYTDTQYF. The CDR3 nucleotides read TGTGCCAGCAGCCCGGTAATATGGCCCTACACAGATACGCAGTATTTT.

This clonotype has just a few counts. The V gene is TRBV7-2, the J gene TRBJ2-1, with 15 bases identical to TRBD2. Per germline, CDR1 SGHTA and CDR2 FQGNSA. With 5 bases clipped from V and 12 bases from J, the junction kept 14 bases outside the gene matches. The CDR3 spans 17 residues. In DNA, the CDR3 is TGTGCCAGCAGCGGTTTGGGGGGCTCGGGACTAGCGGGAGGGCAGTTCTTC. As protein: CASSGLGGSGLAGGQFF. The variable domain in full, with the rest retrieved from reference TRBV7-2 and TRBJ2-1, is GAGVSQSPSNKVTEKGKDVELRCDPISGHTALYWYRQSLGQGLEFLIYFQGNSAPDKSGLPSDRFSAERTGGSVSTLTIQRTQQEDSAVYLCASSGLGGSGLAGGQFFGPGTRLTVL.

V gene TRBV7-2 combines with J gene TRBJ2-5; 10 bases fit TRBD1. This CDR3 is 17 amino acids long. Germline V CDR1 and CDR2: SGHTA, FQGNSA. V trimming: 2 bases; J trimming: 3 bases; junction bases outside the gene matches: 9. CDR3 DNA sequence: TGTGCCAGCAGCTTATGGAGCGCCGGGACAGGGGAAGAGACCCAGTACTTC. This gives the protein CASSLWSAGTGEETQYF.

This sequence joins TRBV7-2 and TRBJ1-5; the match to TRBD1 covers 7 bases. CDR1 and CDR2 (germline): SGHTA, FQGNSA. J was trimmed by 3 bases and V by 1 base; bases with no gene match: 3. The CDR3 consists of 15 residues. Written as DNA, the CDR3 is TGTGCCAGCAGCTTAGGAGGGGGCGACAATCAGCCCCAGCATTTT. Translation: CASSLGGGDNQPQHF.

This chain joins TRBV10-3 and TRBJ1-5; D may be TRBD1 (5 bases). V dropped 2 bases and J dropped 6 bases, with 17 bases sitting between them. Germline CDR1 and CDR2: ENHRY and SYGVKD. CDR3 length equals 16 residues. The CDR3 reads CAISEPSGGGGQPQHF. CDR3 coding DNA: TGTGCCATCAGTGAGCCAAGCGGGGGTGGGGGTCAGCCCCAGCATTTT.

This clonotype occurred a few times. V usage is TRBV9 and J usage is TRBJ2-7; unclear D gene. This CDR3 comprises 13 residues. Germline CDR1 SGDLS, CDR2 YYNGEE. Trimming removed 2 bases at V and 3 bases at J, with 9 bases between. The CDR3 region has the DNA TGTGCCAGCAGCGTTGACGGAAACTACGAGCAGTACTTC. It yields the protein CASSVDGNYEQYF.